This T cell receptor beta chain derives from a study of CD8 T cells in ankylosing spondylitis. Study-level findings and limits: The clones that were linked to disease were reported to be significantly enriched in matched synovial fluid samples from ankylosing spondylitis patients. Seemingly characteristic of ankylosing spondylitis blood was a TCR beta motif consisting of about 8 highly homologous variants.

As regards this clonotype: Its matching antigen is unknown.

TCRdb reprocessed the 5' RACE reads via MiXCR and lists one record per CDR3 protein. The sample records about 700,000 distinct CDR3 sequences, roughly 19% being singletons. The CDR3 runs 13 residues. V was clipped by 3 bases and J by 4 bases, with 9 bases between them. Germline assignment: CDR1 MNHEY and CDR2 SMNVEV (reference sequence). J is TRBJ1-1 and V is TRBV27; D possibly corresponds to TRBD1 (5 bases). The sequence was collected from a male donor with ankylosing spondylitis. Sequencing was done on a sample of blood, either unsorted or a sorted T cell fraction (not recorded which). The CDR3 nucleotides are TGTGCCAGCAGTTTGACAGACGGCACTGAAGCTTTCTTT. Translation gives CASSLTDGTEAFF.